One sample yielded the 30 T cell receptor beta chains listed below, sequenced in a study of T cell repertoires in chronic hepatitis B. The data were produced by immunoSEQ multiplex PCR, yet TCRdb's version contains in-frame clones alone and is incomplete. The sample records over 550 clones, 78% being singletons. Material for sequencing was total CD8+ T cells from PBMCs. The source of these receptors is a human donor with chronic hepatitis B virus infection.

This chain uses TRBV9 with TRBJ2-5; tentatively, D is TRBD1 (6 bases). There are 15 residues in the CDR3. Between the trimmed V and J ends, which lost 0 bases and 3 bases, there was a span of 12 bases. Germline V gene sequence: CDR1 SGDLS, CDR2 YYNGEE. CDR3 amino acids: CASSVGTGLKETQYF. The DNA for the CDR3 is TGTGCCAGCAGCGTAGGAACAGGGTTAAAAGAGACCCAGTACTTC.

V and J are TRBV19 and TRBJ1-3; D possibly corresponds to TRBD1 (5 bases). Trimming stripped 6 bases from V and 3 bases from J, with 15 bases between. The CDR3 is 15 residues long. Germline V lookup: CDR1 LNHDA, CDR2 SQIVND (reference sequence). This CDR3 reads CASSGGPVFGNTIYF. The CDR3 DNA follows: TGTGCCAGTAGCGGGGGTCCGGTATTTGGAAACACCATATATTTT. The variable domain in full, with the rest retrieved from reference TRBV19 and TRBJ1-3, is DGGITQSPKYLFRKEGQNVTLSCEQNLNHDAMYWYRQDPGQGLRLIYYSQIVNDFQKGDIAEGYSVSREKKESFPLTVTSAQKNPTAFYLCASSGGPVFGNTIYFGEGSWLTVV.

The chain uses TRBV6-6 and TRBJ1-2; 8 nucleotides match TRBD1. V was pared by 6 bases and J by 7 bases, with 7 bases of the junction left unmatched. The germline CDR1 and CDR2 sequences are MNHNY and SVGAGI (reference sequence). CDR3 size: 13 residues. The DNA of the CDR3 is TGTGCCAGCAGCCCAGGGGGCGCATCTGGCTACACCTTC. Translated: CASSPGGASGYTF.

This clone was seen only a few times. This chain uses TRBV19 with TRBJ1-1, with unresolved D. Looked up from germline, CDR1 is LNHDA and CDR2 is SQIVND (reference sequence). The CDR3 runs to 16 residues. The V end was cut by 1 base, the J end by 1 base, with 13 bases between. The CDR3 coding sequence is TGTGCCAGTAGTATAGGGTTCGGTACTTCGAACACTGAAGCTTTCTTT. Translating it yields CASSIGFGTSNTEAFF.

This clone was seen only once. The CDR3 DNA follows: TGTGCCAGCAGCTTCGCGGTCGGGGCTGAGCAGTTCTTC. This codes for CASSFAVGAEQFF. This rearrangement joins TRBV7-3 to TRBJ2-1; D might be TRBD1 or TRBD2, each matching 5 bases. The CDR3 spans 13 residues. The V and J ends lost 3 bases and 9 bases respectively, with 12 bases between them. The V gene's germline CDR1 is SGHTA and CDR2 FQGTGA.

CDR3 region: CASSLVRGFSNQPQHF. The CDR3 nucleotides are TGTGCCAGCAGTTTGGTCAGGGGCTTTAGCAATCAGCCCCAGCATTTT. The chain recombines TRBV28 with TRBJ1-5; D possibly corresponds to TRBD1 (6 bases). CDR1 and CDR2 (germline): MDHEN, SYDVKM. V lost 3 bases and J lost 0, with 12 bases in between. The length of the CDR3 is 16 residues.

The chain uses TRBV2 and TRBJ2-2, with 7 bases fitting TRBD1. Germline V CDR1 and CDR2: SNHLY, FYNNEI. V lost 0 bases and J lost 6; bases outside the gene matches: 7. This CDR3 has 16 residues. CDR3 residues: CASSEALEGAAGELFF. The CDR3 nucleotides are TGTGCCAGCAGTGAAGCGCTCGAGGGGGCGGCCGGGGAGCTGTTTTTT.

The CDR3 DNA sequence: TGTGCCAGCAGTTACTCGGCAGGGCATACCTATGGCTACACCTTC. Amino acids: CASSYSAGHTYGYTF. This chain joins TRBV6-6 and TRBJ1-2; the D gene is possibly TRBD1 (5 bases). Trimming stripped 0 bases from V and 4 bases from J, with 12 bases between. This CDR3 is built from 15 residues. Germline V gene sequence: CDR1 MNHNY, CDR2 SVGAGI (reference sequence).

The chain has TRBV28 and TRBJ2-7; D might be TRBD1 or TRBD2, each matching 5 bases. The V end was cut by 8 bases, the J end by 6 bases, with 11 bases between. CDR3 length: 11 amino acids. CDR1 and CDR2 (germline): MDHEN, SYDVKM. Here the CDR3 reads CASGGVGEQYF. In DNA, the CDR3 is TGTGCCAGCGGGGGTGTTGGCGAGCAGTACTTC.

There are a few counts of this clone. The genes are TRBV6-4 and TRBJ2-1, with TRBD1 matching over 8 bases. CDR1 and CDR2 from the germline V gene are MRHNA and SNTAGT. Trimming at V came to 3 bases and at J to 4 bases, leaving 8 bases not matched to a gene. The CDR3 length is 16 residues. CDR3 protein: CASSELAGGDYNEQFF. The CDR3 bases are TGTGCCAGCAGTGAACTCGCAGGGGGCGATTACAATGAGCAGTTCTTC.

The rearrangement links TRBV19 to TRBJ1-1, with D possibly matching TRBD1 (6 bases). Germline V CDR1 and CDR2: LNHDA, SQIVND (reference sequence). This CDR3 has 13 amino acids. V was pared by 7 bases and J by 4 bases, with 13 bases between. DNA for the CDR3: TGTGCCAGTATCCTGGGGGGCGGCACTGAAGCTTTCTTT. The encoded protein is CASILGGGTEAFF. Full variable domain (outside the CDR3, taken from reference TRBV19 and TRBJ1-1): DGGITQSPKYLFRKEGQNVTLSCEQNLNHDAMYWYRQDPGQGLRLIYYSQIVNDFQKGDIAEGYSVSREKKESFPLTVTSAQKNPTAFYLCASILGGGTEAFFGQGTRLTVV.

This clone was observed a handful of times. This chain uses TRBV11-1 with TRBJ2-7, with 9 bases identical to TRBD2. The CDR3 sequence is 16 residues long. With 2 bases clipped from V and 2 bases from J, the junction kept 7 bases outside the gene matches. Germline values: CDR1 SGHAT, CDR2 FQDESV (reference sequence). The CDR3 spells CASSLFYGGGAYEQYF. The CDR3 DNA reads as TGTGCCAGCAGCTTATTCTACGGCGGGGGGGCCTACGAGCAGTACTTC.

Details on this clone: A read error may account for a junction end that differs from germline. The chain links TRBV25-1 to TRBJ2-7, with TRBD2 matching over 7 bases. There are 11 residues in the CDR3. CDR1 and CDR2 (germline): MGHDK, SYGVNS. CDR3 nucleotides: TGTGCCAGCAGTGCCGGGACTACGCTTGACTTC. It specifies CASSAGTTLDF.

This clone appeared once. The chain has TRBV5-1 and TRBJ1-3; 7 positions agree with TRBD1. Germline values: CDR1 SGHRS, CDR2 YFSETQ. V was clipped by 1 base and J by 0 bases; unmatched bases: 1. The CDR3 sequence is 15 residues long. In nucleotides, the CDR3 is TGCGCCAGCAGCTTGACAGGGGCCTCTGGAAACACCATATATTTT. It yields the protein CASSLTGASGNTIYF.

The chain has TRBV7-3 and TRBJ2-1; D is ambiguous. Trimming took off 2 bases at V and 3 bases at J, with 11 bases between the two ends. This CDR3 is built from 15 residues. The germline gives CDR1 SGHTA, CDR2 FQGTGA. This chain's CDR3 is CASSLWVDVYNEQFF. The DNA of the CDR3 is TGTGCCAGCAGCTTATGGGTTGACGTCTACAATGAGCAGTTCTTC.

The chain employs TRBV6-1 and TRBJ2-1, with D maybe TRBD1 (5 bases). CDR3 length equals 12 residues. From germline, CDR1 is MNHNS and CDR2 SASEGT. Trimming took 7 bases from V and 10 from J, leaving 14 bases between them. CDR3: CASTLGVREQFF. The CDR3 coding sequence is TGTGCCAGCACCCTAGGGGTCAGGGAGCAGTTCTTC.

The rearrangement links TRBV2 to TRBJ2-3; TRBD1 is a possible D gene (6 bases). Between the trimmed V and J ends, which lost 10 bases and 0 bases, there was a span of 14 bases. The germline V gene encodes CDR1 SNHLY and CDR2 FYNNEI. This CDR3 has 14 amino acids. The CDR3 nucleotides read TGTGCCATCAAAAGGACAGACAGCACAGATACGCAGTATTTT. Translation: CAIKRTDSTDTQYF.

The CDR3 DNA follows: TGTGCCAGCAGCTCAGGGGCCGGGCCCACCTACGAGCAGTACTTC. Residues: CASSSGAGPTYEQYF. This chain connects TRBV13 to TRBJ2-7; possibly TRBD1 for D (6 bases). Germline CDR1 reads PRHDT; CDR2 reads FYEKMQ (reference sequence). V was trimmed by 4 bases and J by 2 bases, leaving 15 bases between them. CDR3 size: 15 residues.

The V and J genes are TRBV29-1 and TRBJ2-7; D might be TRBD2 (6 bases). CDR1 is SQVTM and CDR2 is ANQGSEA in the germline V gene. The CDR3 loop spans 11 amino acids. V lost 4 bases and J 4 bases, leaving 8 bases between the germline ends. CDR3 region: CSVVGGYEQYF. The CDR3 coding sequence is TGCAGCGTTGTGGGGGGTTACGAGCAGTACTTC.

The chain recombines TRBV6-5 with TRBJ2-1; possibly TRBD1 or TRBD2 for D (6 bases each). CDR1 is MNHEY, CDR2 SVGAGI, per germline. V dropped 5 bases and J dropped 7 bases, with 12 bases sitting between them. This CDR3 is 13 amino acids long. In DNA, the CDR3 is TGTGCCAGCAGTGACAAAGGGGGGAATGAGCAGTTCTTC. Protein product: CASSDKGGNEQFF.

About this clone: This same CDR3 is encoded by further DNA sequences in the sample. The V call is TRBV4-1, the J call TRBJ2-5, with a weak D call TRBD2 (6 bases). The CDR3 runs to 15 residues. The germline gives CDR1 MGHRA, CDR2 YSYEKL. V was clipped by 2 bases and J by 2 bases, with 12 bases between them. CDR3 DNA sequence: TGCGCCAGCAGCCAATTGGGACTCCTACAAGAGACCCAGTACTTC. It is translated as CASSQLGLLQETQYF.

The J gene is TRBJ1-2, the V gene TRBV6-5, with a possible D match to TRBD1 (6 bases). V was clipped by 2 bases and J by 0 bases, with 7 bases between them. CDR1 is MNHEY, CDR2 SVGAGI, per germline. The CDR3 runs 14 residues. CDR3 sequence reads: CASSYRDTNYGYTF. The DNA of the CDR3 is TGTGCCAGCAGTTACCGGGACACTAACTATGGCTACACCTTC.

The chain employs TRBV16 and TRBJ2-2; D possibly corresponds to TRBD2 (5 bases). Germline V gene lookup returns CDR1 KGHSY and CDR2 FQNENV. Trimming removed 4 bases from V and 5 bases from J, with 14 bases in between. This CDR3 comprises 15 residues. In DNA form, the CDR3 reads TGTGCCAGCAGCCTCACCGGGATATTTACCGGGGAGCTGTTTTTT. Protein sequence: CASSLTGIFTGELFF.

This clone occurred once. This chain joins TRBV19 and TRBJ1-3; TRBD1 agrees at 7 bases. The CDR3 runs to 15 residues. The V segment lost 4 bases and the J segment 3 bases; nucleotides outside the gene matches: 6. Germline V gene lookup returns CDR1 LNHDA and CDR2 SQIVND (reference sequence). This chain's CDR3 is CASSTARDSGNTIYF. DNA of the CDR3: TGTGCCAGTAGTACCGCCCGGGACAGTGGAAACACCATATATTTT.

The chain carries TRBV28 and TRBJ2-1; no reliable D call. The V end was cut by 3 bases, the J end by 3 bases, with 12 bases between. The V gene's germline CDR1 is MDHEN and CDR2 SYDVKM. The CDR3 has 15 amino acids. This CDR3 reads CASSFFPLSYNEQFF. In nucleotides, the CDR3 is TGTGCCAGCAGTTTTTTTCCACTCAGCTACAATGAGCAGTTCTTC.

This chain uses TRBV11-1 with TRBJ1-1; D remains unclear. V was pared by 6 bases and J by 3 bases, with 23 bases between. The CDR3 is 17 residues long. Germline V gene sequence: CDR1 SGHAT, CDR2 FQDESV (reference sequence). CDR3 nucleotide sequence: TGTGCCAGCAGTGAATTGTGGAGACACTCTGTCGACACTGAAGCTTTCTTT. Translating gives CASSELWRHSVDTEAFF. The variable domain in full, completed from reference TRBV11-1 and TRBJ1-1, reads EAEVAQSPRYKITEKSQAVAFWCDPISGHATLYWYRQILGQGPELLVQFQDESVVDDSQLPKDRFSAERLKGVDSTLKIQPAELGDSAMYLCASSELWRHSVDTEAFFGQGTRLTVV.

The chain joins TRBV11-1 to TRBJ2-1, with D possibly matching TRBD2 (6 bases). The CDR3 has 17 amino acids. Between the trimmed V and J ends, which lost 1 base and 0 bases, there was a span of 13 bases. The germline gives CDR1 SGHAT, CDR2 FQDESV (reference sequence). The CDR3 spells CASSLELAQSSYNEQFF. The CDR3, as DNA: TGTGCCAGCAGCTTAGAACTAGCCCAGAGCTCCTACAATGAGCAGTTCTTC.

This clone was detected only a few times. The rearrangement uses TRBV7-3 and TRBJ1-3; unclear D gene. Germline-derived CDR1 and CDR2 are SGHTA and FQGTGA. V lost 5 bases to trimming and J lost 0 bases, with 5 bases between them. The length of the CDR3 is 13 residues. DNA for the CDR3: TGTGCCAGCAGCGCGAGCTCTGGAAACACCATATATTTT. This gives the protein CASSASSGNTIYF.

This sequence joins TRBV7-9 and TRBJ1-2; D ambiguous. This CDR3 comprises 15 residues. V gave up 2 bases and J gave up 4 bases, with 14 bases separating them. Germline V gives CDR1 SEHNR, CDR2 FQNEAQ (reference sequence). CDR3 in amino acids: CASSLMGGRLYGYTF. The CDR3 DNA reads TGTGCCAGCAGCTTAATGGGCGGACGGCTCTATGGCTACACCTTC. The whole variable domain, remainder taken from reference TRBV7-9 and TRBJ1-2, is DTGVSQNPRHKITKRGQNVTFRCDPISEHNRLYWYRQTLGQGPEFLTYFQNEAQLEKSRLLSDRFSAERPKGSFSTLEIQRTEQGDSAMYLCASSLMGGRLYGYTFGSGTRLTVV.

This clone was seen only a few times. This chain links TRBV4-1 with TRBJ1-6; D uncertain. Trimming cost V 3 bases and J 7 bases, with 13 bases left between them. This CDR3 comprises 15 residues. Germline values: CDR1 MGHRA, CDR2 YSYEKL. CDR3 region: CASSQNAGMNSPLHF. DNA of the CDR3: TGCGCCAGCAGCCAGAACGCGGGGATGAATTCACCCCTCCACTTT.